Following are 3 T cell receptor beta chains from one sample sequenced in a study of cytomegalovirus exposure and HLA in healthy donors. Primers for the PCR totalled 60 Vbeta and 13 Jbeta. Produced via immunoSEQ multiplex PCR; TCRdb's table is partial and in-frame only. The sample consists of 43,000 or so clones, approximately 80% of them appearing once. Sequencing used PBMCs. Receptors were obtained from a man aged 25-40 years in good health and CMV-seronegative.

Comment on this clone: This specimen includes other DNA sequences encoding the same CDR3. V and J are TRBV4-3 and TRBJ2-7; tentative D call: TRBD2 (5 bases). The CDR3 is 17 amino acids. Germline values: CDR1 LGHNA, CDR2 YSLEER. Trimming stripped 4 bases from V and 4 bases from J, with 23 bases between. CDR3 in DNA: TGCGCCAGCAGCCGAGCCAACCACCAGAGGGAAGCATACGAGCAGTACTTC. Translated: CASSRANHQREAYEQYF.

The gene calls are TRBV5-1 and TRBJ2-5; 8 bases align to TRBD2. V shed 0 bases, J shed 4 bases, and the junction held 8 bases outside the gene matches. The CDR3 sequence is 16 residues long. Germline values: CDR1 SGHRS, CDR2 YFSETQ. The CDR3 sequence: CASSLALAEGGETQYF. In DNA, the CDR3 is TGCGCCAGCAGCTTGGCACTAGCGGAGGGGGGAGAGACCCAGTACTTC.

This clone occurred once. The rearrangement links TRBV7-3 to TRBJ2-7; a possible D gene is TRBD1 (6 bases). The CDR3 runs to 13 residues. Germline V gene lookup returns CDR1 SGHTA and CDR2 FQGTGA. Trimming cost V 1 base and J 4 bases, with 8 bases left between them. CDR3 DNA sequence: TGTGCCAGCAGCTTAATACAGGGTTACGAGCAGTACTTC. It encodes CASSLIQGYEQYF.